This is a list of T cell receptor beta chains from one sample in a study of blood T cell repertoires in COVID-19. The table came from immunoSEQ multiplex PCR; TCRdb's copy has only in-frame clones and leaves some out. Among about 170,000 clones listed, roughly 90% were seen once. Sequenced: peripheral blood. The receptor set was obtained from a man in his forties or fifties with acute or convalescent COVID-19. CDR3s include the opening cysteine and the closing phenylalanine or tryptophan. D genes are given only for firm matches.

>TRBV7-9|TRBJ2-1|18|TRBD2
CASSPRGSGRGTYNEQFF
>TRBV3-1/TRBV3-2|TRBJ1-2|11|NA
CASSQVAGYTF
>TRBV7-6|TRBJ2-7|15|TRBD1
CASSPSTAGGDEQYF
>TRBV15|TRBJ1-3|15|NA
CATSRDRISGNTIYF
>TRBV7-2|TRBJ1-3|14|TRBD1
CASSLKTGGNTIYF
>TRBV11-2|TRBJ1-2|17|NA
CASSLRGSSSSNYGYTF
>TRBV7-2|TRBJ2-3|19|TRBD2
CASSLNRWTSGRATDTQYF
>TRBV7-3|TRBJ2-1|15|TRBD2
CASSVTSGLYNEQFF
>TRBV11-3|TRBJ2-7|14|TRBD1
CASSPGTGYYEQYF
>TRBV27|TRBJ2-7|11|NA
CASSPSREQYF
>TRBV29-1|TRBJ2-5|12|NA
CSVETGSETQYF
>TRBV10-3|TRBJ2-5|16|TRBD2
CAISESIAGASETQYF
>TRBV19|TRBJ1-1|13|TRBD1
CASSDRVNTEAFF
>TRBV19|TRBJ2-3|14|NA
CASSIRGAEDTQYF
>TRBV28|TRBJ1-2|12|NA
CASSPTRSGYTF
>TRBV15|TRBJ1-5|15|NA
CATSRGDRNNQPQHF
>TRBV12-3/TRBV12-4|TRBJ2-5|11|NA
CASRQQETQYF
>TRBV18|TRBJ2-1|15|NA
CASSPRQTSVGEQFF